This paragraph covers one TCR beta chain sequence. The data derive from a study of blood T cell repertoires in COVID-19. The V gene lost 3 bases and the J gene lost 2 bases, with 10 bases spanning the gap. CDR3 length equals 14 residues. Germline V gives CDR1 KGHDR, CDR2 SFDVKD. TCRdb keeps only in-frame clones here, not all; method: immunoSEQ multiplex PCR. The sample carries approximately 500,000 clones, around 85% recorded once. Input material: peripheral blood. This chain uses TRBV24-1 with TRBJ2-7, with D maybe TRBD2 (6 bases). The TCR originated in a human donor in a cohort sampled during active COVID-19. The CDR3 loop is CATSDGGSTYEQYF. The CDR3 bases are TGTGCCACCAGTGATGGGGGGTCAACCTACGAGCAGTACTTC.